The 24 T cell receptor beta chains below all came from one sample that was sequenced in a study of blood T cells in healthy people across ages. Using a J-beta primer mix together with a sample-barcoded 5' primer, a second PCR was run for about 6 to 12 cycles. TCRdb used MiXCR to reprocess the 5' RACE reads, holding one entry per CDR3 protein. This repertoire shows around 1.5 million distinct CDR3 sequences, roughly 59% found once; its top ten account for under 8.5%. Sequencing was performed on blood. The receptors shown here come from a man between 18 and 29 years old in good health.

This clonotype was counted a single time. V gene TRBV20-1 combines with J gene TRBJ2-3; no definite D call. V lost 3 bases to trimming and J lost 0 bases, with 10 bases between them. The CDR3 has 14 amino acids. Germline CDR1 is DFQATT and CDR2 is SNEGSKA (reference sequence). The CDR3 DNA is TGCAGTGCTAGTTCGGCGTCTAGCACAGATACGCAGTATTTT. It yields the protein CSASSASSTDTQYF.

The genes are TRBV4-1 and TRBJ2-1, with a possible D match to TRBD2 (5 bases). V lost 3 bases and J lost 7, with 22 bases in between. There are 17 residues in the CDR3. Germline V lookup: CDR1 MGHRA, CDR2 YSYEKL. CDR3 bases: TGCGCCAGCAGCCAGATTTCCCGGGATATACCTCGGAATGAGCAGTTCTTC. Encoded protein: CASSQISRDIPRNEQFF.

In this sample, this clonotype turned up a few times. The chain recombines TRBV28 with TRBJ1-1; D remains unclear. The CDR3 is made up of 15 amino acids. Trimming removed 5 bases from V and 1 base from J, with 14 bases in between. Germline V lookup: CDR1 MDHEN, CDR2 SYDVKM. CDR3 sequence reads: CASSPDTEPNTEAFF. DNA of the CDR3: TGTGCCAGCAGTCCAGACACAGAGCCGAACACTGAAGCTTTCTTT.

This clonotype was observed a few times. The chain recombines TRBV29-1 with TRBJ2-7; the match to TRBD1 covers 7 bases. The germline V gene encodes CDR1 SQVTM and CDR2 ANQGSEA. V gave up 6 bases and J gave up 2 bases; unmatched junction bases: 7. The CDR3 has 13 amino acids. The DNA for the CDR3 is TGCAGCGTGACACAGGGGACAACCTACGAGCAGTACTTC. As protein: CSVTQGTTYEQYF.

This chain uses TRBV27 with TRBJ1-6; D gene ambiguous. This CDR3 comprises 14 residues. CDR1 MNHEY and CDR2 SMNVEV come from the germline V gene (reference sequence). Trimming left V 4 bases short and J 8 bases short, with 12 bases between. The CDR3 DNA sequence: TGTGCCAGCAGTTATGGCAGGAATTATTCACCCCTCCACTTT. This gives the protein CASSYGRNYSPLHF.

This clonotype was seen at least ten times. The CDR3 is CASRGQNYGYTF. The CDR3 DNA sequence: TGTGCCAGCAGGGGACAGAACTATGGCTACACCTTC. The chain is built from TRBV25-1 and TRBJ1-2; the match to TRBD1 covers 7 bases. Germline V gene lookup returns CDR1 MGHDK and CDR2 SYGVNS. The V gene end was trimmed by 6 bases and the J gene end by 2 bases; junction bases not matched to a gene: 0. The length of the CDR3 is 12 residues.

The V call is TRBV7-2, the J call TRBJ2-1; TRBD1 matches 9 bases. Germline values: CDR1 SGHTA, CDR2 FQGNSA. V was clipped by 3 bases and J by 9 bases; unmatched bases: 12. The CDR3 covers 16 residues. The CDR3 spells CASSFGSDRGTGEQFF. CDR3 in DNA: TGTGCCAGCAGCTTCGGGTCGGACAGGGGTACGGGTGAGCAGTTCTTC. Combining the CDR3 with reference TRBV7-2 and TRBJ2-1 gives the whole variable domain GAGVSQSPSNKVTEKGKDVELRCDPISGHTALYWYRQSLGQGLEFLIYFQGNSAPDKSGLPSDRFSAERTGGSVSTLTIQRTQQEDSAVYLCASSFGSDRGTGEQFFGPGTRLTVL.

The V call is TRBV29-1, the J call TRBJ2-7, with a weak D call TRBD1 (6 bases). The CDR3 has 12 residues. The ends were cut back, 2 bases at V and 4 bases at J, with 9 bases in the middle. Germline CDR1 SQVTM, CDR2 ANQGSEA. For the CDR3, the DNA is TGCAGCGTTGAAACAACAGGGTACGAGCAGTACTTC. This codes for CSVETTGYEQYF.

This clonotype was seen a handful of times. The genes are TRBV20-1 and TRBJ2-7, with 12 bases fitting TRBD1. Germline V CDR1 and CDR2: DFQATT, SNEGSKA (reference sequence). The CDR3 loop spans 15 amino acids. V lost 4 bases to trimming and J lost 2 bases; unmatched junction nucleotides: 6. The CDR3 loop reads CSATLGTGGPYEQYF. The DNA of the CDR3 is TGCAGTGCTACCCTCGGGACAGGGGGCCCCTACGAGCAGTACTTC.

The V call is TRBV10-3, the J call TRBJ2-5; TRBD1 is a possible D gene (5 bases). Germline V lookup: CDR1 ENHRY, CDR2 SYGVKD. The CDR3 covers 14 residues. The V end lost 4 bases, the J end lost 5 bases, and 14 bases lay between the germline ends. The CDR3 bases are TGTGCCATCAGTGGATGGGGCCCTGAGGAGACCCAGTACTTC. It translates to CAISGWGPEETQYF.

The chain couples TRBV20-1 to TRBJ2-5; D unresolved. Trimming pared 3 bases from V and 1 base from J, leaving 12 bases between. CDR3 size: 14 residues. Looked up from germline, CDR1 is DFQATT and CDR2 is SNEGSKA (reference sequence). CDR3: CSASQVSSQETQYF. The CDR3 DNA reads TGCAGTGCTAGCCAGGTGTCTAGCCAAGAGACCCAGTACTTC.

The rearrangement uses TRBV6-2 or TRBV6-3 and TRBJ2-3; 11 bases align to TRBD2. The germline gives CDR1 MNHEY, CDR2 SVGEGT. This CDR3 region has 21 residues. The J segment lost 1 base and the V segment lost 0 bases, leaving 15 bases of the junction unmatched. DNA of the CDR3: TGTGCCAGCAGTTACTCGGTAACCGGGACTAGCGGTCCCCGGGGCACAGATACGCAGTATTTT. It specifies CASSYSVTGTSGPRGTDTQYF.

V and J are TRBV4-3 and TRBJ1-5; D unclear. Trimming took 2 bases from V and 1 from J, leaving 9 bases between them. Germline CDR1 reads LGHNA; CDR2 reads YSLEER. This CDR3 is 15 amino acids long. DNA for the CDR3: TGCGCCAGCAGCCAAAAACTCAACAGCAATCAGCCCCAGCATTTT. Translating gives CASSQKLNSNQPQHF.

The rearrangement joins TRBV10-1 to TRBJ2-3; the D gene is possibly TRBD2 (5 bases). The CDR3 contains 13 residues. Germline V gene lookup returns CDR1 WNHNN and CDR2 SYGVQD (reference sequence). The V end lost 6 bases, the J end lost 2 bases, and 9 bases lay between the germline ends. CDR3 in DNA: TGCGCCAGCAGAAAGCGGTTCACAGATACGCAGTATTTT. Protein: CASRKRFTDTQYF.

The J gene is TRBJ2-7, the V gene TRBV29-1; no definite D call. This CDR3 is 14 amino acids long. CDR1 is SQVTM and CDR2 is ANQGSEA in the germline V gene. Trimming stripped 5 bases from V and 2 bases from J, with 16 bases between. CDR3 nucleotide sequence: TGCAGCGTTTCAAAGCTCGGGCTACCCTACGAGCAGTACTTC. Protein sequence: CSVSKLGLPYEQYF.

The chain combines TRBV20-1 with TRBJ1-1; D is uncertain. Germline CDR1 is DFQATT and CDR2 is SNEGSKA (reference sequence). The CDR3 is made up of 10 amino acids. The V end lost 4 bases, the J end lost 6 bases, and 6 bases lay between the germline ends. The CDR3 DNA reads as TGCAGTGCTACTCGGGCTGAAGCTTTCTTT. Its protein is CSATRAEAFF.

V is TRBV11-2 and J is TRBJ2-1, with 7 positions matching TRBD1. Germline CDR1 reads SGHAT; CDR2 reads FQNNGV. The length of the CDR3 is 17 residues. The J segment lost 4 bases and the V segment lost 0 bases, leaving 9 bases of the junction unmatched. The CDR3 nucleotides read TGTGCCAGCAGCTTAGACCCGGGACAGACTTATTACAATGAGCAGTTCTTC. As protein: CASSLDPGQTYYNEQFF.

The chain links TRBV28 to TRBJ2-5, with D tentatively TRBD1 (5 bases). The J call could be wrong; TRBJ2-7 is a better fit for the DNA end. The CDR3 totals 13 residues. CDR1 is MDHEN, CDR2 SYDVKM, per germline. CDR3 loop: CASSLYGAAEQYF. The CDR3, as DNA: TGTGCCAGCAGTTTATATGGGGCGGCCGAGCAGTACTTC.

This chain connects TRBV20-1 to TRBJ2-1; no definite D call. The germline V gene encodes CDR1 DFQATT and CDR2 SNEGSKA (reference sequence). Trimming stripped 1 base from V and 6 bases from J, with 10 bases between. This CDR3 is built from 13 residues. The DNA for the CDR3 is TGCAGTGCTAGAGTGTTGGCCCGCAATGAGCAGTTCTTC. Its translation is CSARVLARNEQFF.

The CDR3 loop reads CASSPGVAGASPTDTQYF. The CDR3 DNA is TGTGCCAGCAGCCCTGGGGTAGCGGGGGCCTCTCCGACAGATACGCAGTATTTT. This chain joins TRBV28 and TRBJ2-3; 9 bases fit TRBD2. The J segment lost 3 bases and the V segment lost 6 bases, leaving 16 bases of the junction unmatched. The CDR3 is 18 residues long. Looked up from germline, CDR1 is MDHEN and CDR2 is SYDVKM.

The table lists this clonotype with a few counts. The J gene is TRBJ2-1, the V gene TRBV7-2, with 13 bases identical to TRBD2. Per the germline V gene, CDR1 is SGHTA and CDR2 is FQGNSA. Germline trimming cut 3 bases from V and 5 bases from J; bases unmatched to any gene: 10. The CDR3 spans 18 residues. CDR3 coding DNA: TGTGCCAGCAGCTTCCTCGGACTAGCGGGAGCGATGAACAATGAGCAGTTCTTC. Translated, it gives CASSFLGLAGAMNNEQFF.

The V and J genes are TRBV6-1 and TRBJ2-5, with D perhaps matching TRBD1 (6 bases). The CDR3 totals 14 residues. V dropped 2 bases and J dropped 11 bases, with 18 bases sitting between them. Germline CDR1 MNHNS, CDR2 SASEGT. The CDR3 here is CASSETHRVSLQYF. Written as DNA, the CDR3 is TGTGCCAGCAGTGAAACCCACAGGGTCAGCCTGCAGTACTTC.

This chain uses TRBV29-1 with TRBJ2-7; no reliable D call. The CDR3 sequence is 14 residues long. V was pared by 7 bases and J by 0 bases, with 16 bases between. Germline V lookup: CDR1 SQVTM, CDR2 ANQGSEA. In DNA, the CDR3 is TGCAGCGCTGTCGAGACTCCAAGCTCCTACGAGCAGTACTTC. It translates to CSAVETPSSYEQYF.

This chain links TRBV30 with TRBJ2-1; possibly TRBD2 for D (6 bases). The V and J ends lost 4 bases and 1 base respectively, with 11 bases between them. This CDR3 has 14 residues. The germline V gene encodes CDR1 GTSNPN and CDR2 SVGIG (reference sequence). CDR3 in amino acids: CAWISGRSYNEQFF. The CDR3 coding sequence is TGTGCCTGGATCTCGGGGAGGTCCTACAATGAGCAGTTCTTC.